This is a list of T cell receptor beta chains from one sample in a study of T-cell memory formation after mild COVID-19. TCRdb processed the 5' RACE reads anew with MiXCR; each CDR3 protein has one entry. The sample lists about 600,000 distinct CDR3 sequences, about 20% occurring once. The sample comprised PBMCs or a T cell subset sorted from them (not recorded which). The source of these receptors is an adult woman who had mild COVID-19 (a few samples of this study predate the infection). Cell type and time point are not known. The CDR3 runs from the conserved cysteine through the conserved F or W. Fields, in order: V gene, clone size, J gene, D gene, CDR3 protein, CDR3 DNA. A D gene is named only where the DNA matches it firmly. Rows may omit the clone size; those that give it use once, few, many or a size class.

V: TRBV20-1; size: few; J: TRBJ1-2; D: -; CDR3: CSGNDRIYGYTF; DNA: TGCAGTGGGAATGACAGGATCTATGGCTACACCTTC
V: TRBV6-6; size: -; J: TRBJ2-7; D: -; CDR3: CASSSHPGDYEQYF; DNA: TGTGCCAGCAGTTCCCACCCCGGGGACTACGAGCAGTACTTC
V: TRBV20-1; size: few; J: TRBJ2-7; D: -; CDR3: CSAHSTYEQYF; DNA: TGCAGTGCTCACAGTACTTACGAGCAGTACTTC
V: TRBV7-9; size: -; J: TRBJ1-1; D: -; CDR3: CASVLGGTEAFF; DNA: TGTGCCAGCGTCCTCGGGGGCACTGAAGCTTTCTTT
V: TRBV20-1; size: -; J: TRBJ2-3; D: -; CDR3: CSARQLGLASTDTQYF; DNA: TGCAGTGCTAGGCAGTTAGGCTTAGCTAGCACAGATACGCAGTATTTT
V: TRBV2; size: few; J: TRBJ2-2; D: -; CDR3: CASSEQAGELFF; DNA: TGTGCCAGCAGTGAGCAGGCCGGGGAGCTGTTTTTT
V: TRBV4-1; size: -; J: TRBJ1-1; D: -; CDR3: CASSQRGLNTEAFF; DNA: TGCGCCAGCAGCCAGAGGGGACTGAACACTGAAGCTTTCTTT
V: TRBV24-1; size: -; J: TRBJ2-7; D: -; CDR3: CATSDLPSNEQYF; DNA: TGTGCCACCAGTGACTTGCCCTCCAACGAGCAGTACTTC
V: TRBV7-9; size: many; J: TRBJ2-1; D: TRBD2; CDR3: CASSSGGLDNEQFF; DNA: TGTGCCAGCAGCTCGGGGGGACTAGACAATGAGCAGTTCTTC
V: TRBV15; size: -; J: TRBJ2-2; D: -; CDR3: CATSRDRVLTGELFF; DNA: TGTGCCACCAGCAGAGATCGGGTCCTCACCGGGGAGCTGTTTTTT
V: TRBV7-6; size: few; J: TRBJ2-1; D: TRBD1; CDR3: CASSLDRGSEQFF; DNA: TGTGCCAGCAGCTTGGACAGGGGGTCTGAGCAGTTCTTC
V: TRBV7-3; size: few; J: TRBJ2-1; D: -; CDR3: CASSFRPESYNEQFF; DNA: TGTGCCAGCAGCTTCAGGCCAGAGTCCTACAATGAGCAGTTCTTC
V: TRBV9; size: -; J: TRBJ1-6; D: -; CDR3: CASSVDGSNSPLHF; DNA: TGTGCCAGCAGCGTAGACGGCTCTAATTCACCCCTCCACTTT
V: TRBV24-1; size: -; J: TRBJ2-6; D: -; CDR3: CATSDPTDTFSGANVLTF; DNA: TGTGCCACCAGTGACCCGACAGATACCTTCTCTGGGGCCAACGTCCTGACTTTC
V: TRBV20-1; size: -; J: TRBJ2-1; D: TRBD2; CDR3: CSATSASGRVYNEQFF; DNA: TGCAGTGCTACTTCGGCTAGCGGGAGGGTGTACAATGAGCAGTTCTTC
V: TRBV5-1; size: many; J: TRBJ2-4; D: -; CDR3: CASRDTGTGSKNIQYF; DNA: TGCGCCAGCAGAGATACAGGGACGGGGTCCAAAAACATTCAGTACTTC
V: TRBV18; size: -; J: TRBJ2-2; D: TRBD1; CDR3: CASSTGALLLNTGELFF; DNA: TGTGCCAGCTCGACAGGGGCCCTATTACTGAACACCGGGGAGCTGTTTTTT
V: TRBV7-9; size: -; J: TRBJ2-5; D: TRBD1; CDR3: CASSFIRDRETQYF; DNA: TGTGCCAGCAGCTTCATACGGGACAGAGAGACCCAGTACTTC
V: TRBV19; size: -; J: TRBJ2-3; D: TRBD2; CDR3: CATIPSGSDPSTDTQYF; DNA: TGTGCCACAATTCCTAGCGGGTCGGACCCTAGCACAGATACGCAGTATTTT
V: TRBV5-4; size: -; J: TRBJ2-5; D: -; CDR3: CASSSYEETQYF; DNA: TGTGCCAGCAGCTCCTATGAAGAGACCCAGTACTTC
V: TRBV29-1; size: -; J: TRBJ2-7; D: -; CDR3: CSVEDVFSYEQYF; DNA: TGCAGCGTTGAAGATGTATTCTCCTACGAGCAGTACTTC
V: TRBV20-1; size: -; J: TRBJ1-5; D: -; CDR3: CSARRGRSNSNQPQHF; DNA: TGCAGTGCTAGAAGAGGACGGTCAAATAGCAATCAGCCCCAGCATTTT
V: TRBV30; size: -; J: TRBJ2-3; D: TRBD2; CDR3: CAWSQRGAADTQYF; DNA: TGTGCCTGGTCCCAGCGGGGGGCGGCAGATACGCAGTATTTT
V: TRBV6-2/TRBV6-3; size: many; J: TRBJ2-2; D: TRBD2; CDR3: CASRRLAGDTGELFF; DNA: TGTGCCAGCAGACGACTAGCGGGAGACACCGGGGAGCTGTTTTTT
V: TRBV12-3/TRBV12-4; size: few; J: TRBJ2-7; D: -; CDR3: CASSRRKVWGDYEQYF; DNA: TGTGCCAGCAGTCGCAGGAAGGTTTGGGGGGATTACGAGCAGTACTTC
V: TRBV27; size: few; J: TRBJ2-7; D: TRBD2; CDR3: CASSLLAASYEQYF; DNA: TGTGCCAGCAGTTTACTAGCGGCCTCCTACGAGCAGTACTTC
V: TRBV15; size: -; J: TRBJ1-2; D: -; CDR3: CATSSYERTVVDYGYTF; DNA: TGTGCCACCAGCAGTTACGAAAGGACAGTTGTCGACTATGGCTACACCTTC